The clone carrying this T cell receptor beta chain showed up just a few times. These data are taken from a study of blood T cell repertoires in COVID-19. Background on the study: Acute-phase and convalescent COVID-19 samples originated in the United States, Italy and Spain. The analysed material was cDNA or gDNA that came from T cells, B-cell-depleted T cells, or PBMCs.

The CDR3 extends over 18 amino acids. From germline, CDR1 is SGHAT and CDR2 FQNNGV. After removal of 2 bases from V and 3 bases from J, the junction contained 7 bases not matched to a gene. Original processing methods: Reference gene primers were amplified, and this amplification served to estimate nucleated cell counts. TCRdb keeps only in-frame clones here, not all; method: immunoSEQ multiplex PCR. That table supplies the V and J calls and clone size; D and trimming were determined from the DNA. The sample has 280,000 or so clones; around 82% are singletons. Sequencing was performed on peripheral blood. This chain joins TRBV11-2 and TRBJ2-4; 13 bases are shared with TRBD2. This TCR derives from a woman aged 50 to 65 who had recovered from COVID-19. CDR3 sequence (DNA): TGTGCCAGCAGCTTATCCGGGACTAGCGGGGTGGACAAAAACATTCAGTACTTC. Residues: CASSLSGTSGVDKNIQYF.